Shown below are 15 T cell receptor beta chains from a single sample sequenced in a study of CD8+CD57+ T cells in acquired aplastic anemia (dated by TCRdb to 2016 to 2019). Sequenced on an Illumina HiSeq 2000. Genomic DNA was used as template for profiling of TCR beta VDJ combinations and CDR3 sequences. TCRdb's own reprocessing of the public reads used fastp at Q25 and MiXCR and kept productive beta chains. Merged by CDR3 protein, the rows form single entries marked with the most common genes and DNA. Here the sample has under 200,000 distinct CDR3 sequences; around 40% occur a single time. 0.8% to 1.1% of the sample rests with the top ten. Sequencing was performed on sorted CD4+, CD8+, or CD8+CD57+ T cells (not recorded which) from PBMCs. Receptor source: a human donor in good health.

The V gene is TRBV15, the J gene TRBJ1-2; D is undetermined. The CDR3 consists of 13 residues. The germline gives CDR1 LNHNV, CDR2 YYDKDF (reference sequence). Trimming cost V 3 bases and J 8 bases, with 13 bases left between them. The CDR3 is CATSSSRAGGYTF. The DNA of the CDR3 is TGTGCCACCAGCAGTTCGAGGGCCGGAGGCTACACCTTC. The variable domain in full, completed from reference TRBV15 and TRBJ1-2, reads DAMVIQNPRYQVTQFGKPVTLSCSQTLNHNVMYWYQQKSSQAPKLLFHYYDKDFNNEADTPDNFQSRRPNTSFCFLDIRSPGLGDTAMYLCATSSSRAGGYTFGSGTRLTVV.

This clonotype was picked up a small number of times. The chain couples TRBV19 to TRBJ1-1, with D hard to call. The V gene's germline CDR1 is LNHDA and CDR2 SQIVND (reference sequence). The CDR3 is made up of 14 amino acids. Trimming stripped 9 bases from V and 4 bases from J, with 18 bases between. In DNA form, the CDR3 reads TGTGCCAGCAGTTTATCGGGTGTGGTCACTGAAGCTTTCTTT. This sequence encodes CASSLSGVVTEAFF.

The gene calls are TRBV7-9 and TRBJ2-1; D tentatively fits TRBD1 or TRBD2 (7 bases each). CDR1 is SEHNR, CDR2 FQNEAQ, per germline (reference sequence). The CDR3 loop spans 15 amino acids. Trimming left V 5 bases short and J 6 bases short, with 17 bases between. The CDR3 nucleotides read TGTGCCAGCAGCGGTGACAGGGAGGGCCTCAATGAGCAGTTCTTC. Encoded protein: CASSGDREGLNEQFF. Looking up the rest from reference TRBV7-9 and TRBJ2-1 gives the full variable domain: DTGVSQNPRHKITKRGQNVTFRCDPISEHNRLYWYRQTLGQGPEFLTYFQNEAQLEKSRLLSDRFSAERPKGSFSTLEIQRTEQGDSAMYLCASSGDREGLNEQFFGPGTRLTVL.

Only one count was recorded for this clonotype. The V call is TRBV15, the J call TRBJ2-7; no firm D call. Trimming shortened V by 5 bases and J by 4 bases, and 15 bases separated the two germline ends. Per germline, CDR1 LNHNV and CDR2 YYDKDF (reference sequence). This CDR3 has 14 amino acids. CDR3 nucleotide sequence: TGTGCCACCAGCGGCCGAGGCACATCATACGAGCAGTACTTC. It is translated as CATSGRGTSYEQYF.

The gene calls are TRBV10-2 and TRBJ2-7; 11 bases are a match to TRBD2. With 9 bases clipped from V and 6 bases from J, the junction kept 4 bases outside the gene matches. The CDR3 covers 12 residues. Germline V gene sequence: CDR1 WSHSY, CDR2 SAAADI. This CDR3 is CASRTSGLEQYF. The CDR3, as DNA: TGCGCCAGTAGGACTAGCGGGCTCGAGCAGTACTTC.

This clonotype was detected ten times or more. The chain combines TRBV5-1 with TRBJ2-7; 10 bases map to TRBD2. Germline CDR1 and CDR2: SGHRS and YFSETQ. The CDR3 spans 15 residues. V shed 2 bases and J 4 bases; nucleotides not matched to a gene: 6. The CDR3: CASSFSGGAWYEQYF. In DNA, the CDR3 is TGCGCCAGCAGCTTCAGCGGGGGGGCGTGGTACGAGCAGTACTTC.

This sequence joins TRBV3-1 and TRBJ2-1; the D gene is possibly TRBD2 (5 bases). In germline, CDR1 is LGHDT, CDR2 YNNKEL (reference sequence). V shed 1 base and J shed 0 bases, with 7 bases lying between them. The CDR3 is 15 residues long. The CDR3 DNA sequence: TGTGCCAGCAGCCAAGGAGGGCTCTCCTACAATGAGCAGTTCTTC. Its protein product is CASSQGGLSYNEQFF.

The rearrangement joins TRBV19 to TRBJ1-2; TRBD1 agrees at 7 bases. CDR3 length: 13 residues. Germline CDR1 reads LNHDA; CDR2 reads SQIVND (reference sequence). Germline trimming cut 8 bases from V and 4 bases from J; bases unmatched to any gene: 7. In nucleotides, the CDR3 is TGTGCCAGTGCCGCTTGGGACAGCTATGGCTACACCTTC. The encoded protein is CASAAWDSYGYTF. Combining the CDR3 with reference TRBV19 and TRBJ1-2 gives the whole variable domain DGGITQSPKYLFRKEGQNVTLSCEQNLNHDAMYWYRQDPGQGLRLIYYSQIVNDFQKGDIAEGYSVSREKKESFPLTVTSAQKNPTAFYLCASAAWDSYGYTFGSGTRLTVV.

This chain connects TRBV10-3 to TRBJ2-3; 9 nucleotides line up with TRBD2. The CDR3 contains 14 residues. CDR1 and CDR2 from the germline V gene are ENHRY and SYGVKD. Trimming took 7 bases from V and 3 from J; bases not matched to a gene: 5. CDR3 coding DNA: TGTGCCATCAAATTAGCGGGGGAGACAGATACGCAGTATTTT. Amino acids: CAIKLAGETDTQYF.

This clonotype was counted many times. The rearrangement links TRBV12-3 or TRBV12-4 to TRBJ2-3, with 7 bases that match TRBD2. Unmatched junction bases numbered 14, after V lost 8 bases and J lost 6 bases. The CDR3 runs 15 residues. The CDR3 DNA is TGTGCCAGCCTCCCAAGGCAGCGGGGAAGGGATACGCAGTATTTT. Residues: CASLPRQRGRDTQYF.

Many counts were recorded for this clonotype. The chain is built from TRBV4-1 and TRBJ1-2; 8 bases line up with TRBD1. CDR3 size: 14 residues. Trimming cost V 3 bases and J 8 bases; bases outside gene matches: 8. The V gene's germline CDR1 is MGHRA and CDR2 YSYEKL. The CDR3 is CASSHDGTGVGYTF. CDR3 bases: TGCGCCAGCAGCCACGACGGGACAGGAGTGGGCTACACCTTC.

The sample holds many counts of this clonotype. This rearrangement joins TRBV5-1 to TRBJ2-3; maybe TRBD2 (6 bases). The V gene lost 5 bases and the J gene lost 0 bases, with 16 bases spanning the gap. The germline V gene has CDR1 SGHRS and CDR2 YFSETQ. CDR3 length equals 16 residues. The CDR3: CASRGLAATSTDTQYF. In nucleotides, the CDR3 is TGCGCCAGCAGGGGGTTAGCGGCAACTAGCACAGATACGCAGTATTTT. The whole variable domain, filled in from reference TRBV5-1 and TRBJ2-3, reads KAGVTQTPRYLIKTRGQQVTLSCSPISGHRSVSWYQQTPGQGLQFLFEYFSETQRNKGNFPGRFSGRQFSNSRSEMNVSTLELGDSALYLCASRGLAATSTDTQYFGPGTRLTVL.

This clonotype was seen repeatedly, ten times or more. The DNA for the CDR3 is TGTGCCAGCAGCTTGCCGGGGGGCGGTTTATGGGCCAACGTCCTGACTTTC. Its protein product is CASSLPGGGLWANVLTF. The V gene is TRBV5-4, the J gene TRBJ2-6; D possibly corresponds to TRBD2 (7 bases). CDR1 and CDR2 (germline): SGHNT, YYREEE (reference sequence). This CDR3 comprises 17 residues. Trimming removed 1 base from V and 5 bases from J, with 16 bases in between.

The gene calls are TRBV20-1 and TRBJ2-7; 10 bases are shared with TRBD2. The CDR3 is made up of 13 amino acids. J lost 3 bases, V lost 3 bases, and 2 bases had no gene match. Germline assignment: CDR1 DFQATT and CDR2 SNEGSKA (reference sequence). The CDR3 reads CSASGTSDYEQYF. The CDR3 nucleotides are TGCAGTGCTAGCGGGACTAGCGACTACGAGCAGTACTTC.

The rearrangement uses TRBV15 and TRBJ2-1, with unresolved D. This CDR3 region has 12 residues. Germline CDR1 and CDR2: LNHNV and YYDKDF (reference sequence). V was trimmed by 4 bases and J by 9 bases, leaving 10 bases between them. The CDR3 reads CATSTPVGEQFF. The CDR3 DNA sequence: TGTGCCACCAGCACCCCCGTCGGTGAGCAGTTCTTC.